Listed below are T cell receptor beta chains from one sample, sequenced in a study of tumor T cells in aggressive B-cell lymphoma. This table comes from immunoSEQ multiplex PCR, and its TCRdb copy is limited to in-frame clones, with some not included. The table includes around 1,700 clones, 89% detected once. Specimen: tumor tissue. These receptors were collected from an adult with diffuse large B cell lymphoma. The CDR3 runs from the conserved cysteine through the conserved F or W. The D gene is left open where the match is weak. The listing skips clone size in some rows; elsewhere it reads once, few, many or a size class.

clone_size: NA; v_call: TRBV5-4; d_call: NA; cdr3_aa: CASSSRDLGTDTQYF
clone_size: NA; v_call: TRBV5-1; d_call: TRBD2; cdr3_aa: CASSLTSGGPTGAKAQFF
clone_size: NA; v_call: TRBV20-1; d_call: NA; cdr3_aa: CSASGDEQYF
clone_size: NA; v_call: TRBV7-2; d_call: NA; cdr3_aa: CASSLTGFQYF
clone_size: NA; v_call: TRBV9; d_call: NA; cdr3_aa: CASSAGSDWSGELFF
clone_size: NA; v_call: TRBV4-1; d_call: NA; cdr3_aa: CASSQGRGDTQYF
clone_size: NA; v_call: TRBV7-8; d_call: NA; cdr3_aa: CASSLGVGVGNEQYF
clone_size: once; v_call: TRBV5-1; d_call: NA; cdr3_aa: CASRPPGGDYGYTF
clone_size: NA; v_call: TRBV5-4; d_call: NA; cdr3_aa: CASSLWNTEAFF
clone_size: NA; v_call: TRBV5-1; d_call: NA; cdr3_aa: CASSLNSPYTF
clone_size: once; v_call: TRBV19; d_call: NA; cdr3_aa: CASSAQVNTEAFF
clone_size: NA; v_call: TRBV5-5; d_call: TRBD1; cdr3_aa: CASSLGQGTGELFF
clone_size: once; v_call: TRBV2; d_call: NA; cdr3_aa: CASRRTLQETQYF
clone_size: few; v_call: TRBV6-5; d_call: TRBD2; cdr3_aa: CASRLAGGNEQFF
clone_size: NA; v_call: TRBV27; d_call: TRBD1; cdr3_aa: CASSFRQGINEQFF
clone_size: NA; v_call: TRBV15; d_call: TRBD1; cdr3_aa: CATSPTGGPPLDEQYF
clone_size: NA; v_call: TRBV6-4; d_call: NA; cdr3_aa: CASSDTLRGTEAFF
clone_size: NA; v_call: TRBV5-4; d_call: NA; cdr3_aa: CASSLGGENTEAFF
clone_size: NA; v_call: TRBV2; d_call: NA; cdr3_aa: CASSENSGGIYTDTQYF
clone_size: NA; v_call: TRBV4-2; d_call: NA; cdr3_aa: CASSQDRSNYGYTF
clone_size: NA; v_call: TRBV10-1; d_call: NA; cdr3_aa: CASSEALESDTQYF
clone_size: NA; v_call: TRBV7-8; d_call: NA; cdr3_aa: CASSLSGLTYEQYF
clone_size: NA; v_call: TRBV6-5; d_call: TRBD2; cdr3_aa: CAVRGGTDTQYF
clone_size: NA; v_call: TRBV2; d_call: TRBD2; cdr3_aa: CASSELAGDYSGANVLTF
clone_size: NA; v_call: TRBV5-1; d_call: TRBD2; cdr3_aa: CASSQSGAPTNTQYF
clone_size: NA; v_call: TRBV5-1; d_call: NA; cdr3_aa: CASSSVGGGTEAFF
clone_size: NA; v_call: TRBV2; d_call: TRBD2; cdr3_aa: CASRDTSGVEYF
clone_size: NA; v_call: TRBV18; d_call: TRBD1; cdr3_aa: CASSPVTGGATEAFF
clone_size: NA; v_call: TRBV2; d_call: NA; cdr3_aa: CASRDRSYGYTF
clone_size: NA; v_call: TRBV9; d_call: NA; cdr3_aa: CASSVASSGNTIYF
clone_size: NA; v_call: TRBV10-3; d_call: NA; cdr3_aa: CAISGAQYNEQFF
clone_size: NA; v_call: TRBV7-9; d_call: TRBD1; cdr3_aa: CASSQTRTGDGYTF
clone_size: NA; v_call: TRBV7-9; d_call: NA; cdr3_aa: CASSSLPGSLTYEQYF
clone_size: NA; v_call: TRBV7-3; d_call: TRBD2; cdr3_aa: CASSRRGGAREQYF
clone_size: NA; v_call: TRBV5-1; d_call: TRBD2; cdr3_aa: CASSSLSGGGTDTQYF
clone_size: few; v_call: TRBV11-2; d_call: NA; cdr3_aa: CASSSQGSEQFF
clone_size: once; v_call: TRBV7-2; d_call: NA; cdr3_aa: CASSPQGNIQYF
clone_size: few; v_call: TRBV10-2; d_call: TRBD1; cdr3_aa: CASTRGGMNTEAFF
clone_size: few; v_call: TRBV5-1; d_call: TRBD1; cdr3_aa: CASSLEQGAGETQYF
clone_size: NA; v_call: TRBV4-3; d_call: NA; cdr3_aa: CASSQGPGSVPSYGYTF
clone_size: NA; v_call: TRBV4-1; d_call: NA; cdr3_aa: CASSQGGLPGYGYTF
clone_size: NA; v_call: TRBV27; d_call: TRBD1; cdr3_aa: CASRLTGDYGYTF
clone_size: NA; v_call: TRBV7-9; d_call: TRBD2; cdr3_aa: CASSFLAGGFYNEQFF
clone_size: NA; v_call: TRBV12-5; d_call: NA; cdr3_aa: CASGLAQGTHTEAFF
clone_size: NA; v_call: TRBV7-9; d_call: NA; cdr3_aa: CASSGMVRGDSYEQYF
clone_size: NA; v_call: TRBV6-5; d_call: NA; cdr3_aa: CASSPDLDEKLFF
clone_size: NA; v_call: TRBV19; d_call: NA; cdr3_aa: CASSKDRNTGELFF
clone_size: few; v_call: TRBV19; d_call: NA; cdr3_aa: CASSIVGDQETQYF
clone_size: NA; v_call: TRBV6-5; d_call: TRBD1; cdr3_aa: CASSHSGGWGNQPQHF
clone_size: NA; v_call: TRBV7-8; d_call: NA; cdr3_aa: CASSTGQENQPQHF
clone_size: NA; v_call: TRBV14; d_call: NA; cdr3_aa: CASSQARTQYF
clone_size: NA; v_call: TRBV7-8; d_call: NA; cdr3_aa: CASSSGYGFSTDTQYF
clone_size: few; v_call: TRBV5-1; d_call: TRBD1; cdr3_aa: CASSLGDSLNQPQHF
clone_size: NA; v_call: TRBV20-1; d_call: NA; cdr3_aa: CSAPVDVEQYF
clone_size: NA; v_call: TRBV14; d_call: TRBD2; cdr3_aa: CASSQGLAGEETQYF
clone_size: NA; v_call: TRBV7-7; d_call: NA; cdr3_aa: CASSLDPGRQETQYF
clone_size: NA; v_call: TRBV27; d_call: TRBD2; cdr3_aa: CASSPYSGGQGADTQYF
clone_size: NA; v_call: TRBV5-4; d_call: TRBD1; cdr3_aa: CASSAWTGFNTEAFF
clone_size: once; v_call: TRBV5-6; d_call: NA; cdr3_aa: CASSWEDNYNEQFF
clone_size: NA; v_call: TRBV9; d_call: NA; cdr3_aa: CASSLSWQGGDGYTF